The 3 T cell receptor beta chains listed next were all sequenced from one sample in a study of cytomegalovirus exposure and HLA in healthy donors. Repertoires were generated with immunoSEQ multiplex PCR, while TCRdb's copy carries only in-frame clones and drops some. This sample has about 110,000 clones; roughly 90% occur once, and the top ten carry about 2%. Sequencing used PBMCs. These receptors came from a woman between 18 and 29 years old in good health and CMV-seropositive.

The V call is TRBV27, the J call TRBJ2-5; 10 bases line up with TRBD2. The CDR3 covers 17 residues. Trimming removed 6 bases from V and 3 bases from J; junction bases left unmatched: 13. Germline loops: CDR1 MNHEY, CDR2 SMNVEV (reference sequence). CDR3 protein: CASSPRGASGGEETQYF. The CDR3 DNA sequence: TGTGCCAGCAGCCCCCGCGGGGCGAGCGGGGGGGAAGAGACCCAGTACTTC.

The rearrangement joins TRBV7-9 to TRBJ2-6; a possible D gene is TRBD2 (6 bases). This CDR3 contains 16 residues. Per the germline V gene, CDR1 is SEHNR and CDR2 is FQNEAQ (reference sequence). V lost 7 bases to trimming and J lost 0 bases, with 13 bases between them. The CDR3 DNA sequence: TGTGCCAGCACCCCCCGGGGGAACTCTGGGGCCAACGTCCTGACTTTC. Its protein is CASTPRGNSGANVLTF.

The chain uses TRBV9 and TRBJ1-6; the match to TRBD1 covers 9 bases. The CDR3 is 19 amino acids. Unmatched junction bases numbered 13, after V lost 4 bases and J lost 2 bases. Germline V gene lookup returns CDR1 SGDLS and CDR2 YYNGEE. The CDR3, as DNA: TGTGCCAGCAGCCCCACGCCCCGGGACAGGGAAACCTATAATTCACCCCTCCACTTT. Amino acids: CASSPTPRDRETYNSPLHF.